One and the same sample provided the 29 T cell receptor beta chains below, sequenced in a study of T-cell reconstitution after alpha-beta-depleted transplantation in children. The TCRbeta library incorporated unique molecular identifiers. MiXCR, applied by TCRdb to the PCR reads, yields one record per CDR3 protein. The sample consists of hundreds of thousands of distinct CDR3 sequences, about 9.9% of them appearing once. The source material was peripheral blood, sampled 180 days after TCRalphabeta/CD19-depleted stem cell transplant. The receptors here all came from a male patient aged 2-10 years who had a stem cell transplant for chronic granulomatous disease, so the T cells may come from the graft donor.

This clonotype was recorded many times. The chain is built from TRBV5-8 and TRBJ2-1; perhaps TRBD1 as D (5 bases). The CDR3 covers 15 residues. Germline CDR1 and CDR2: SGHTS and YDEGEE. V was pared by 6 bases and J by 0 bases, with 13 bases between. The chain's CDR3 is CASKSSQGSYNEQFF. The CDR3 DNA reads TGTGCCAGCAAGTCTTCCCAGGGCTCCTACAATGAGCAGTTCTTC.

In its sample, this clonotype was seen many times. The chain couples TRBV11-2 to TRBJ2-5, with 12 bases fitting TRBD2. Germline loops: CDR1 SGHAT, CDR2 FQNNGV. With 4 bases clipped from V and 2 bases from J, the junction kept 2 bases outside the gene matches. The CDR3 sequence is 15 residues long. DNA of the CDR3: TGTGCCAGCAGCTCCGGACTAGCGGGACAAGAGACCCAGTACTTC. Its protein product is CASSSGLAGQETQYF.

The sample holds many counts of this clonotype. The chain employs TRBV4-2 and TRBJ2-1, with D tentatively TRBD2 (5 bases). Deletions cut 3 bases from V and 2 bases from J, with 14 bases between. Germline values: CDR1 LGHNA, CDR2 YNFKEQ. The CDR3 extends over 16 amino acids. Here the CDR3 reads CASSHVRDYPYNEQFF. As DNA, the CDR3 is TGTGCCAGCAGCCACGTACGTGACTACCCCTACAATGAGCAGTTCTTC.

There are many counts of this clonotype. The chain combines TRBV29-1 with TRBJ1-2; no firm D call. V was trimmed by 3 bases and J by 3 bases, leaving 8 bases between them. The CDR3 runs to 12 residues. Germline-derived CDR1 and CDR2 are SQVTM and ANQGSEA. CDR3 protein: CSVDPVYYGYTF. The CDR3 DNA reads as TGCAGCGTTGATCCTGTATACTATGGCTACACCTTC.

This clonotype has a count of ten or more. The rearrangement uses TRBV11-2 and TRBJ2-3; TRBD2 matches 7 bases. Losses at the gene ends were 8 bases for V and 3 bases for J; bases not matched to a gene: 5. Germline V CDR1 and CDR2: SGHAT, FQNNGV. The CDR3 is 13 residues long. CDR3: CASGRVLTDTQYF. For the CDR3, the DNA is TGTGCCAGCGGGAGGGTTTTAACAGATACGCAGTATTTT.

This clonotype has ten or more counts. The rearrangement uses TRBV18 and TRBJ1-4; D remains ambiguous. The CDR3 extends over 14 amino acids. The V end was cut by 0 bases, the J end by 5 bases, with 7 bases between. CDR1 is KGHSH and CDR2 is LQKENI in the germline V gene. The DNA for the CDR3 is TGTGCCAGCTCACCACCGTCGAAGAATGAAAAACTGTTTTTT. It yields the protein CASSPPSKNEKLFF.

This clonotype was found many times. Here the CDR3 reads CSVETGGETQYF. The DNA of the CDR3 is TGCAGCGTTGAAACAGGGGGAGAGACCCAGTACTTC. This chain links TRBV29-1 with TRBJ2-5; 8 bases align to TRBD1. V lost 2 bases to trimming and J lost 4 bases; unmatched junction nucleotides: 0. The CDR3 totals 12 residues. Per the germline V gene, CDR1 is SQVTM and CDR2 is ANQGSEA.

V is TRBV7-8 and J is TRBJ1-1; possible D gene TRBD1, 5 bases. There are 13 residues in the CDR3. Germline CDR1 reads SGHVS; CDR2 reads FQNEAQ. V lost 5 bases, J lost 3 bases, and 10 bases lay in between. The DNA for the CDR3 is TGTGCCAGCAGCCCACGGGGGGACACTGAAGCTTTCTTT. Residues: CASSPRGDTEAFF.

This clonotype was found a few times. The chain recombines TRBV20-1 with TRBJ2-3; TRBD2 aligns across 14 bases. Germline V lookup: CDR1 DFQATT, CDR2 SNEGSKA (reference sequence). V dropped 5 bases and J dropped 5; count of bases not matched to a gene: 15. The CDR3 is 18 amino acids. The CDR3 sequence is CSAATGLAGGRRGDTQYF. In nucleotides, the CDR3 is TGCAGTGCTGCCACTGGACTAGCGGGGGGCCGGAGGGGAGATACGCAGTATTTT.

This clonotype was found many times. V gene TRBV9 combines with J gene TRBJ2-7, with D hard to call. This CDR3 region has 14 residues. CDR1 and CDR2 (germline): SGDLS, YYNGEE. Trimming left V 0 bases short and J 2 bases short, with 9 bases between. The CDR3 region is CASSVEANTYEQYF. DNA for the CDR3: TGTGCCAGCAGCGTAGAAGCGAACACCTACGAGCAGTACTTC.

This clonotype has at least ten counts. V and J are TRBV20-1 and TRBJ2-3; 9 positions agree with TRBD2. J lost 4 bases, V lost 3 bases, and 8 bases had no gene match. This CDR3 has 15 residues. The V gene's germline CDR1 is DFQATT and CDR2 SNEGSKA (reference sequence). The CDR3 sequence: CSARRAGGRADTQYF. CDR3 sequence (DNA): TGCAGTGCTAGGCGAGCGGGAGGACGGGCAGATACGCAGTATTTT.

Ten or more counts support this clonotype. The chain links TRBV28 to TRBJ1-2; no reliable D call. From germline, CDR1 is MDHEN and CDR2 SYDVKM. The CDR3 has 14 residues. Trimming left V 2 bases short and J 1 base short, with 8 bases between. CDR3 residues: CASSLNDGNYGYTF. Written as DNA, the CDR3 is TGTGCCAGCAGTTTAAACGACGGTAACTATGGCTACACCTTC.

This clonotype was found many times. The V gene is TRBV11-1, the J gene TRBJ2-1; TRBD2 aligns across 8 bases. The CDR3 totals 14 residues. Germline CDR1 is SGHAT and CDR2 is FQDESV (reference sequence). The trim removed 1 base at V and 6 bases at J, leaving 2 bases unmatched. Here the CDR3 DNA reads TGTGCCAGCAGCTTAGACGGGAGGGCCAATGAGCAGTTCTTC. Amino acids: CASSLDGRANEQFF. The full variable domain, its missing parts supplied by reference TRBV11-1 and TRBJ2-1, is EAEVAQSPRYKITEKSQAVAFWCDPISGHATLYWYRQILGQGPELLVQFQDESVVDDSQLPKDRFSAERLKGVDSTLKIQPAELGDSAMYLCASSLDGRANEQFFGPGTRLTVL.

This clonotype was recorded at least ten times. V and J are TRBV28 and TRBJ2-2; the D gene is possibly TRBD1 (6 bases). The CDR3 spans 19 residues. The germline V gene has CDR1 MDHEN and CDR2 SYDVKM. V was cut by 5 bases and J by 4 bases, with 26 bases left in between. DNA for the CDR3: TGTGCCAGCAGTGGACTTGGGACGGACAGCCTTTTTTTCACCGGGGAGCTGTTTTTT. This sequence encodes CASSGLGTDSLFFTGELFF.

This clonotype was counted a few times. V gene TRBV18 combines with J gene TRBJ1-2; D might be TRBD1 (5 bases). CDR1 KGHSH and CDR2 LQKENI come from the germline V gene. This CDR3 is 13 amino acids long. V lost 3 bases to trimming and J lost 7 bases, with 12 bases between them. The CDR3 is CASSPTVRVGYTF. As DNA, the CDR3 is TGTGCCAGCTCACCGACCGTCAGGGTTGGCTACACCTTC.

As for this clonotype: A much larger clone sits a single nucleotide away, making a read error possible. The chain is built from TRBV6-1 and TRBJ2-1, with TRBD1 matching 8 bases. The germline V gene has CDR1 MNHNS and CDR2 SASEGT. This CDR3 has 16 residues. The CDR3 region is CASSEAPQGVYYEQFF. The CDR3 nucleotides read TGTGCCAGCAGTGAAGCGCCACAGGGGGTCTACTATGAGCAGTTCTTC.

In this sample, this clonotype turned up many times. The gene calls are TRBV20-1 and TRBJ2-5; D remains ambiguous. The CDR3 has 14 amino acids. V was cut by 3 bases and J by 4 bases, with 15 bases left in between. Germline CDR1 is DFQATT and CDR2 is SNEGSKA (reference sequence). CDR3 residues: CSASVTPFLETQYF. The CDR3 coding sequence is TGCAGTGCTAGTGTGACGCCGTTCCTAGAGACCCAGTACTTC.

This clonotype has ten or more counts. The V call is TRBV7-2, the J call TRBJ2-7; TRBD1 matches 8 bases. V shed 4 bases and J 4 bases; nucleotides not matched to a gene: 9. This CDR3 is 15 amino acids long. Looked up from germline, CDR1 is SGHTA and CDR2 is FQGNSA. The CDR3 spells CASSSTTGVNYEQYF. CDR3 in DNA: TGTGCCAGCAGCTCCACGACAGGGGTTAATTACGAGCAGTACTTC.

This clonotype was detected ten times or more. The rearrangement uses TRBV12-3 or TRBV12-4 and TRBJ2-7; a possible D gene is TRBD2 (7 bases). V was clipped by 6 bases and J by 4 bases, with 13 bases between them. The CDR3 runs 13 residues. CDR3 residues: CASSRGASYEQYF. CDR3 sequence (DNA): TGTGCCAGCAGCCGGGGGGCTAGTTACGAGCAGTACTTC.

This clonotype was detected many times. CDR3 sequence reads: CASSYYINEQFF. CDR3 coding DNA: TGTGCCAGCAGTTATTATATCAATGAGCAGTTCTTC. The chain links TRBV6-2 or TRBV6-3 to TRBJ2-1, with no clear D. CDR3 size: 12 residues. Trimming pared 3 bases from V and 6 bases from J, leaving 6 bases between. Germline V gene lookup returns CDR1 MNHEY and CDR2 SVGEGT.

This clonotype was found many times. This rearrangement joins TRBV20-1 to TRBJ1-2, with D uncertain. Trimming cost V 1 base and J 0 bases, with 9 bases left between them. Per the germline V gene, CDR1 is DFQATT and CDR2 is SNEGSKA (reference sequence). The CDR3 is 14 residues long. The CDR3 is CSARGAASNYGYTF. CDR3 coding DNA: TGCAGTGCTAGAGGGGCAGCTTCTAACTATGGCTACACCTTC.

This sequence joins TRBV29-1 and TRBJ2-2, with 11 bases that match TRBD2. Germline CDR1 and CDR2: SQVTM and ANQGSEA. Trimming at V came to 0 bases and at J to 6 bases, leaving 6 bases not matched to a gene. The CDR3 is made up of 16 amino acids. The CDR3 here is CSVEETSGTNAGELFF. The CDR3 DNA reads TGCAGCGTTGAAGAGACTAGCGGGACCAACGCCGGGGAGCTGTTTTTT.

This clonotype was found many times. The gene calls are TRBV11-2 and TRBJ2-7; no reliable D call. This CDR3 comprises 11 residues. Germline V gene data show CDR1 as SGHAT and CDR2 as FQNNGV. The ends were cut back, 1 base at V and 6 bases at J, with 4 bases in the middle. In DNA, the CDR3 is TGTGCCAGCAGCTTAGCAATCGAGCAGTACTTC. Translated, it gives CASSLAIEQYF.

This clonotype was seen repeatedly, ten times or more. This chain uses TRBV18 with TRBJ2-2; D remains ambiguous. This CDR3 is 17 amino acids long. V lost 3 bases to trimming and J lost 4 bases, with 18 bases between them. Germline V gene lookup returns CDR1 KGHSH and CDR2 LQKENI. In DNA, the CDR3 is TGTGCCAGCTCACCGGTGAAAATGAATCGGGTCACCGGGGAGCTGTTTTTT. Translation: CASSPVKMNRVTGELFF.

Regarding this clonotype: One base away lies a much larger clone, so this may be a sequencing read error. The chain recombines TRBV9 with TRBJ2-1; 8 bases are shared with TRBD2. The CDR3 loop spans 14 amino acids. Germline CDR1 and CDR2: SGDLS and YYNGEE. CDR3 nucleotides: TGTGCCAGCAGCGTAGCTGTAGCGGGGAATGATCAGTTCTTC. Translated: CASSVAVAGNDQFF.

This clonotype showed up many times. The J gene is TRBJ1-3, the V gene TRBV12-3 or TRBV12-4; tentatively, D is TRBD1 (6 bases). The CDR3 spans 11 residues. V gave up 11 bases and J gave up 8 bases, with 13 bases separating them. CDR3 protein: CAVNPGDTIYF. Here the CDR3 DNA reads TGTGCCGTTAACCCAGGGGACACCATATATTTT.

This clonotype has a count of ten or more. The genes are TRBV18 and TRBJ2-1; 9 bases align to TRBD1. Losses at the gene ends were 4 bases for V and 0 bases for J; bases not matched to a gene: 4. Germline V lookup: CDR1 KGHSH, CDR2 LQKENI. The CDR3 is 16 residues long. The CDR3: CASSLQGQGSYNEQFF. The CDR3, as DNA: TGTGCCAGCTCACTGCAGGGACAGGGCTCCTACAATGAGCAGTTCTTC.

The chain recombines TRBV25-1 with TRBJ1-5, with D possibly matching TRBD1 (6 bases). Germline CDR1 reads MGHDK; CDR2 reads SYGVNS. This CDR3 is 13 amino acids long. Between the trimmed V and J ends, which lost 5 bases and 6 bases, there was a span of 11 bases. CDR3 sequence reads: CASSRAGAQPQHF. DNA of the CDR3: TGTGCCAGCAGTAGGGCAGGGGCTCAGCCCCAGCATTTT.

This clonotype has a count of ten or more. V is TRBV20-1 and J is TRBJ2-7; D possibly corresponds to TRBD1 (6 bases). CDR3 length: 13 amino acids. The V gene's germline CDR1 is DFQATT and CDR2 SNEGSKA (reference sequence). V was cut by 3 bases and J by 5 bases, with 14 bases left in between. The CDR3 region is CSASSLEGDEQYF. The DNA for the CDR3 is TGCAGTGCTAGCTCACTAGAGGGGGACGAGCAGTACTTC.